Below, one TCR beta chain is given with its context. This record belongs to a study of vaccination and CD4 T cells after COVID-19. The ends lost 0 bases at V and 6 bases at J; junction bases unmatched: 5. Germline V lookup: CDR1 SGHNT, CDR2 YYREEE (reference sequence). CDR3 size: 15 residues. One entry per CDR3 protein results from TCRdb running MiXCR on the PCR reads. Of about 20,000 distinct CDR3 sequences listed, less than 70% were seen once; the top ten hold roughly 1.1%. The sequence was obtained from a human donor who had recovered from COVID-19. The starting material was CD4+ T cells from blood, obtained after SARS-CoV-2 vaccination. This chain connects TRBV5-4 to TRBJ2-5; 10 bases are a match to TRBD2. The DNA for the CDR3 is TGTGCCAGCAGCTTGGAAGCGGGAGGGTCGAAGACCCAGTACTTC. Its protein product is CASSLEAGGSKTQYF.